This T cell receptor (beta chain) was identified during a study of shared clonotypes between healthy human individuals. Selected positively for CCR7 and CD45RO-negative, naive CD8 cells excluded terminally differentiated effector memory CD45RA+ cells. Healthy adults negative for HIV, lacking recent acute infections or vaccinations, served as donors. It was across several immunoSEQ plates that each subset's genomic DNA was evenly split. This table comes from immunoSEQ multiplex PCR, and its TCRdb copy is limited to in-frame clones, with some not included. The sample lists around 1.9 million clones; roughly 91% were seen once. What was sequenced was naive CD8+ T cells from PBMCs. This TCR was recovered from a man in his late teens or twenties in good health. Some clones in this sample may be carry-over from other donors' samples.

The CDR3 nucleotides are TGTGCCAGCAGCCAAGGGGCCCACTACGAGCAGTACTTC. Its protein product is CASSQGAHYEQYF. The chain joins TRBV14 to TRBJ2-7; D gene uncertain. Trimming removed 1 base at V and 3 bases at J, with 7 bases between. Germline V gene lookup returns CDR1 SGHDN and CDR2 FVKESK. CDR3 length equals 13 residues.